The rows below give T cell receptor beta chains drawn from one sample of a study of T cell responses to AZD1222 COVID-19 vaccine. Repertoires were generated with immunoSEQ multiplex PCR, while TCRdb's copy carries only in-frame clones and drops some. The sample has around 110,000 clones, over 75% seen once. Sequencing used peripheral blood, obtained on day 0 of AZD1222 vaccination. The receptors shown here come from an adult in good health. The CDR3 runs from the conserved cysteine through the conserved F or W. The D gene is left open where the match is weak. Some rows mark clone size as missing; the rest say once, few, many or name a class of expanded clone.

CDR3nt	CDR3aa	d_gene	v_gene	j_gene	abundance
TGTGCCAGCAGCTTAGCGCAGACCATTAACTATGGCTACACCTTC	CASSLAQTINYGYTF	.	TRBV7-8	TRBJ1-2	.
TGTGCCAGCAGTTTCGTGCCCACAACAGGCGGCTACACCTTC	CASSFVPTTGGYTF	.	TRBV28	TRBJ1-2	once
TGTGCCAGCAGTTATCGGCAGGGGAATGAAAAACTGTTTTTT	CASSYRQGNEKLFF	.	TRBV6-5	TRBJ1-4	.
TGTGCCAGCAGCTTTGGGGACAGTCGAAACTATGGCTACACCTTC	CASSFGDSRNYGYTF	TRBD1	TRBV5-6	TRBJ1-2	.
TGTGCCACCAGTGATCCGGGACTAGCGGCATACAATGAGCAGTTCTTC	CATSDPGLAAYNEQFF	TRBD2	TRBV24-1	TRBJ2-1	.
TGTGCCAGCAGTTCCCGGGACAGGGGGCTGGGCTACACCTTC	CASSSRDRGLGYTF	TRBD1	TRBV6-5	TRBJ1-2	.
TGCGCCAGCAGCCTCACCGGGGAGGTGGGGGAGACCCAGTACTTC	CASSLTGEVGETQYF	.	TRBV5-1	TRBJ2-5	.
TGTGCCAGCAGTTTAGGGACAGGCTATGAGCAGTTCTTC	CASSLGTGYEQFF	TRBD1	TRBV12-3/TRBV12-4	TRBJ2-1	.
TGTGCCAGCAGGCTACAGGGGGCTCCCTACGAGCAGTACTTC	CASRLQGAPYEQYF	TRBD1	TRBV5-4	TRBJ2-7	.
TGTGCCAGCAGCCTGTATTCGGGAGAGGGCTACGAGCAGTACTTC	CASSLYSGEGYEQYF	.	TRBV2	TRBJ2-7	.
TGTGCCAGCAGTCGCGTAGAAGTAGCGGGAGAAACAGATACGCAGTATTTT	CASSRVEVAGETDTQYF	TRBD2	TRBV28	TRBJ2-3	.
TGTGCCAGCAGCGGCGACTTCCTATCAACCAAGTTCGGGGAGCTGTTTTTT	CASSGDFLSTKFGELFF	.	TRBV7-2	TRBJ2-2	.
TGTGCCAGCAGCCAAGCCCTTCCAGGTTACGAGCAGTACTTC	CASSQALPGYEQYF	.	TRBV14	TRBJ2-7	.
TGTGCCAGCAGCGTAGGCCCCGGGGGAATGAACACTGAAGCTTTCTTT	CASSVGPGGMNTEAFF	.	TRBV9	TRBJ1-1	.
TGTGCCTGCAACGGGATCTCTGGAAACACCATATATTTT	CACNGISGNTIYF	.	TRBV30	TRBJ1-3	.
TGCGCCAGCAGCTTGGACCCGGACAGGGAAGCTTTCTTT	CASSLDPDREAFF	TRBD1	TRBV5-1	TRBJ1-1	once
TGCGCCAGCAGCCATCAGGGGGCGGCCGCCTACGAGCAGTACTTC	CASSHQGAAAYEQYF	TRBD1	TRBV4-1	TRBJ2-7	.
TGCAGCGTTCAGGGATACCTAATTGGGGCTTTCTTT	CSVQGYLIGAFF	.	TRBV29-1	TRBJ1-1	.
TGTGCCAGCAGCCCCCGGACAGGCGGCGGAGAGACCCAGTACTTC	CASSPRTGGGETQYF	TRBD1	TRBV5-4	TRBJ2-5	.
TGTGCCAGCAGTTACTCGTTACAGAACCCCCCCTACGAGCAGTACTTC	CASSYSLQNPPYEQYF	.	TRBV6-6	TRBJ2-7	.
TGTGCCAGCAGCTTGGATCAGGGACTGGGCGAGCAGTACTTC	CASSLDQGLGEQYF	.	TRBV5-6	TRBJ2-7	once
TGTGCCAGCAGTGTAAGTACAGCGACCAACAATGAGCAGTTCTTC	CASSVSTATNNEQFF	.	TRBV25-1	TRBJ2-1	.
TGTGCCAGCAGTTCCCGGAGGGCAGAGGGCTACACCTTC	CASSSRRAEGYTF	.	TRBV28	TRBJ1-2	.
TGTGCCAGCAGCCTTATGGGACTAGCGGGGGGGCGGACCGGGGAGCTGTTTTTT	CASSLMGLAGGRTGELFF	TRBD2	TRBV7-8	TRBJ2-2	.
TGCAGTGCTAGTGGGGCCGGGACTGGCTCCTACGAGCAGTACTTC	CSASGAGTGSYEQYF	.	TRBV20-1	TRBJ2-7	.
TGTGCCAGCAGTTTGGTTCCAGGGAATTCACCCCTCCACTTT	CASSLVPGNSPLHF	.	TRBV28	TRBJ1-6	.
TGTGCCAGCTCACCAGAAGGGAACACCATATATTTT	CASSPEGNTIYF	.	TRBV18	TRBJ1-3	.
TGTGCCAGCAGCCCCGGCGAATGGGGCACCTCCGAGCAGTACTTC	CASSPGEWGTSEQYF	.	TRBV7-9	TRBJ2-7	few
TGTGCCAGCAATGGGACGCCTTTTAACTATGGCTACACCTTC	CASNGTPFNYGYTF	.	TRBV28	TRBJ1-2	.
TGTGCCAGCAGCCCATCCACCGGGGAGCTGTTTTTT	CASSPSTGELFF	.	TRBV11-3	TRBJ2-2	.
TGTGCCTGGATGCTTGGACAGCAGTATAATTCACCCCTCCACTTT	CAWMLGQQYNSPLHF	.	TRBV30	TRBJ1-6	.
TGTGCCAGCAGCCAAGACGGGCGGGAGGGCCTCCGAGACGAGCAGTACTTC	CASSQDGREGLRDEQYF	TRBD2	TRBV3-1/TRBV3-2	TRBJ2-7	.
TGTGCCAGCAGCCTCATTCCGGGGTATGGAAACACCATATATTTT	CASSLIPGYGNTIYF	.	TRBV7-9	TRBJ1-3	.
TGTGCCAGCAGCGCGACCGGGGCCTCTGGAAACACCATATATTTT	CASSATGASGNTIYF	.	TRBV7-8	TRBJ1-3	.
TGTGCCAGCAGCCACCTTCGACTAGCGGGAGACGAGCAGTACTTC	CASSHLRLAGDEQYF	TRBD2	TRBV7-8	TRBJ2-7	.
TGCGCCAGCAGCCAACTAGCGGGGGAGGGTTACAGCACAGATACGCAGTATTTT	CASSQLAGEGYSTDTQYF	TRBD2	TRBV4-1	TRBJ2-3	.
TGTGCCAGCAGGTACCAGGGGGCTAACACTGAAGCTTTCTTT	CASRYQGANTEAFF	TRBD1	TRBV6-2/TRBV6-3	TRBJ1-1	.
TGTGCCAGCAGCTTACAGACAGCCTACGAGCAGTACTTC	CASSLQTAYEQYF	.	TRBV11-2	TRBJ2-7	.
TGTGCCAGCTCACGCGGTAGCTCCTATAATTCACCCCTCCACTTT	CASSRGSSYNSPLHF	.	TRBV27	TRBJ1-6	once
TGTGCCAGCAGTTTAGTGTTCGCAGGGGGCACAGATACGCAGTATTTT	CASSLVFAGGTDTQYF	.	TRBV28	TRBJ2-3	.
TGCGCCAGCAGCCAAGAGGATATGACAGCCCCTGAAGCTTTCTTT	CASSQEDMTAPEAFF	.	TRBV4-1	TRBJ1-1	.
TGTGCCAGCAACCACCGGGTGCAGGGAGGAATCCATGGCTACACCTTC	CASNHRVQGGIHGYTF	.	TRBV7-3	TRBJ1-2	.
TGCGCCAGCAGCCGGTCCCTGATGAACACTGAAGCTTTCTTT	CASSRSLMNTEAFF	.	TRBV5-1	TRBJ1-1	.
TGTGCCAGCAGTTCGACGGTCAATGAGCAGTTCTTC	CASSSTVNEQFF	.	TRBV12-3/TRBV12-4	TRBJ2-1	.
TGTGCCAGCAGTTTTGGGCCCACCTACGAGCAGTACTTC	CASSFGPTYEQYF	.	TRBV28	TRBJ2-7	medium-sized
TGTGCCAGCAGTCCAGCCGGGACAGGGGGCCCTGAGCTGTTTTTT	CASSPAGTGGPELFF	TRBD1	TRBV6-5	TRBJ2-2	.